This note documents a single TCR beta chain sequence. Its antigen remains unidentified. The data are from a study of CD8+ T cells in alopecia areata. Study-level background: Tofacitinib administration to treated patients was oral, at 5 to 10 mg twice daily. Using the percentage of affected scalp area, treated patients' severity was scored.

RNA, once extracted, was reverse transcribed into cDNA for use as the sequencing template. Generated by immunoSEQ multiplex PCR, the TCRdb table keeps only in-frame clones and is missing some. The sample shows roughly 200,000 clones, over 40% of them seen only once. CDR3 length: 14 amino acids. Trimming stripped 6 bases from V and 0 bases from J, with 11 bases between. The V gene's germline CDR1 is MDHEN and CDR2 SYDVKM. The treatment denotes: oral pan-JAK inhibitor, 5-10 mg twice daily. PBMCs were stained for CD3, CD4 and CD8, and CD4+ and CD8+ T cells were sorted. Whole-study findings and limits: Possibly as an HLA-related effect, TCR sharing across patients appeared less clear than in mice.

The material was CD4+ T cells sorted from blood, obtained at approximately week 36, from a patient treated with tofacitinib. J is TRBJ1-2 and V is TRBV28; no reliable D call. The receptor's source is a human donor with alopecia areata. The CDR3 region is CASRSPGANYGYTF. The CDR3, as DNA: TGTGCCAGCAGGTCTCCAGGAGCTAACTATGGCTACACCTTC.